Given below is one TCR beta chain in context. Its antigen is as yet unknown. These data come from a study of vaccination and CD4 T cells after COVID-19. V dropped 5 bases and J dropped 9; count of bases not matched to a gene: 10. This CDR3 contains 14 residues. The germline gives CDR1 SGHVS, CDR2 FQNEAQ. Treatment specified: 10-day PBMC culture with coronavirus spike peptide pools or control peptides (ViraFEST assay). Patients returned positive PCR results between March and December 2020, earlier than US Alpha, Beta and Delta variants. Wells contained around 1.8 million PBMCs each, and these were cultured with 7.5 to 10 IU/ml IL-2 and 9 to 10 ug/ml peptide pools. Scientists ran DNA taken from cultured CD4+ T cells through the Oncomine TCR Beta short-read assay for sequencing. TCRdb re-called the PCR reads with MiXCR, one entry per CDR3 protein. The profile covers approximately 17,000 distinct CDR3 sequences, with around a third appearing a single time and under 15% taken by the ten largest.

The sequence derives from a human donor with COVID-19. Sequences were obtained from cultured CD4+ T cells from blood. The V and J genes are TRBV7-8 and TRBJ2-1; the match to TRBD1 covers 7 bases. The CDR3 DNA reads TGTGCCAGCAGCCGATCCGACAGGGAGACTGAGCAGTTCTTC. This codes for CASSRSDRETEQFF.